This T cell receptor beta chain was documented in a study of blood T cell repertoires in COVID-19. This clone has only a few counts. Assay: immunoSEQ multiplex PCR; the TCRdb copy retains only in-frame clones and omits some. The sample lists over 200,000 clones, roughly 88% occurring once. Germline CDR1 is SGDLS and CDR2 is YYNGEE. This CDR3 contains 17 residues. J gave up 3 bases and V 0 bases, and 8 bases lay outside the gene matches. This chain connects TRBV9 to TRBJ1-5; 8 positions agree with TRBD1. The material sequenced was peripheral blood. The TCR originated in a man aged 25-45 years who had recovered from COVID-19. CDR3 amino acids: CASSVGRGQEANQPQHF. CDR3 sequence (DNA): TGTGCCAGCAGCGTAGGCAGGGGGCAAGAGGCCAATCAGCCCCAGCATTTT.